The rows below give T cell receptor beta chains drawn from one sample of a study of T cells in Graves' hyperthyroidism and ophthalmopathy. TCRdb fed the multiplex PCR reads into MiXCR, producing one record per CDR3 protein. The top ten hold 9.2% of the sample, which has hundreds of thousands of distinct CDR3 sequences, around 13% seen once. Sequences were obtained from blood. These receptors originate from a woman aged 18-30 years with Graves' hyperthyroidism. CDR3s include the opening cysteine and the closing phenylalanine or tryptophan. The D gene is left open where the match is weak. The size of a clone is reported for some rows only, either as once, few or many, or as a class for expanded clones.

CDR3 DNA: TGTGCCAGCAGCCAAGATTCCCTAGGGTGGGTAACTGAAGCTTTCTTT
CDR3 protein: CASSQDSLGWVTEAFF
clone size: many
V gene: TRBV3-1
D gene: -
J gene: TRBJ1-1

CDR3 DNA: TGTGCCAGCAGTTACTTCAGGGGTGGCACTGAAGCTTTCTTT
CDR3 protein: CASSYFRGGTEAFF
clone size: many
V gene: TRBV6-5
D gene: -
J gene: TRBJ1-1

CDR3 DNA: TGTACCAGCAGCCCTCGGGAGGGAAACACTGAAGCTTTCTTT
CDR3 protein: CTSSPREGNTEAFF
clone size: few
V gene: TRBV7-9
D gene: -
J gene: TRBJ1-1

CDR3 DNA: TGTGCCAGCAGCACAGGACAGAGATCCTGGAGCGAGCAGTACTTC
CDR3 protein: CASSTGQRSWSEQYF
clone size: many
V gene: TRBV28
D gene: -
J gene: TRBJ2-7

CDR3 DNA: TGCGCCAGCAGCTTGGAATCCGGACTAGCGGGAGAGGGCTCCTACAATGAGCAGTTCTTC
CDR3 protein: CASSLESGLAGEGSYNEQFF
clone size: many
V gene: TRBV5-1
D gene: TRBD2
J gene: TRBJ2-1

CDR3 DNA: TGTGCCAGCAGCCAATCGTGGCAGGGGAATGAGCAGTACTTC
CDR3 protein: CASSQSWQGNEQYF
clone size: few
V gene: TRBV5-8
D gene: -
J gene: TRBJ2-7

CDR3 DNA: TGTGCCAGCAGTGAAAGGACAGGGGGCTACAATGAGCAGTTCTTC
CDR3 protein: CASSERTGGYNEQFF
clone size: few
V gene: TRBV2
D gene: TRBD1
J gene: TRBJ2-1

CDR3 DNA: TGTGCTAGTGGTTTGAGGGACAGGGGGGGGGAGGGCACAGATACGCAGTATTTT
CDR3 protein: CASGLRDRGGEGTDTQYF
clone size: many
V gene: TRBV12-5
D gene: TRBD1
J gene: TRBJ2-3

CDR3 DNA: TGTGCCAGCAGTGGAAAAATAGCGGGAGACGGCAACGAGCAGTACTTC
CDR3 protein: CASSGKIAGDGNEQYF
clone size: -
V gene: TRBV6-1
D gene: TRBD2
J gene: TRBJ2-7

CDR3 DNA: TGTGCCAGCAGTTTCGGGACTAGCGGGGGGCAGGAGCAGTTCTTC
CDR3 protein: CASSFGTSGGQEQFF
clone size: many
V gene: TRBV12-3/TRBV12-4
D gene: TRBD2
J gene: TRBJ2-1

CDR3 DNA: TGTGCCAGCAGTTACTACGGTGACCGCGGACTAGCGGGGGGTCGCGACGAGCAGTACTTC
CDR3 protein: CASSYYGDRGLAGGRDEQYF
clone size: many
V gene: TRBV6-6
D gene: TRBD2
J gene: TRBJ2-7

CDR3 DNA: TGTGCCAGCAGCCAAGAATACGCGGGAACCTACAATGAGCAGTTCTTC
CDR3 protein: CASSQEYAGTYNEQFF
clone size: -
V gene: TRBV3-1
D gene: -
J gene: TRBJ2-1

CDR3 DNA: TGTGCCAGCAGTCCCTCCGGGACGCAAAAACTGTTTTTT
CDR3 protein: CASSPSGTQKLFF
clone size: many
V gene: TRBV12-3/TRBV12-4
D gene: -
J gene: TRBJ1-4

CDR3 DNA: TGTGCCAGCAGCCATCCCGGGACAGGGGTCTACGAGCAGTACTTC
CDR3 protein: CASSHPGTGVYEQYF
clone size: many
V gene: TRBV3-1
D gene: TRBD1
J gene: TRBJ2-7

CDR3 DNA: TGTGCCGGCTCGGAGGGGACGGGGCAGAGCTACGAGCAGTACTTC
CDR3 protein: CAGSEGTGQSYEQYF
clone size: many
V gene: TRBV2
D gene: -
J gene: TRBJ2-7

CDR3 DNA: TGTGCCAGCAGCACCAATAGCGGGAGCGCGTACCAAGAGACCCAGTACTTC
CDR3 protein: CASSTNSGSAYQETQYF
clone size: -
V gene: TRBV5-5
D gene: TRBD2
J gene: TRBJ2-5

CDR3 DNA: TGTGCCAGCTCTTGGGGTTTGAGAACTAATGAAAAACTGTTTTTT
CDR3 protein: CASSWGLRTNEKLFF
clone size: -
V gene: TRBV7-8
D gene: -
J gene: TRBJ1-4

CDR3 DNA: TGTGCCACCAGTGGGGTAGCGGGGGAACAAGAGACCCAGTACTTC
CDR3 protein: CATSGVAGEQETQYF
clone size: many
V gene: TRBV24-1
D gene: TRBD2
J gene: TRBJ2-5

CDR3 DNA: TGCAGTGCTGAGACTAGCGGGAGAGTCAATGAGCAGTTCTTC
CDR3 protein: CSAETSGRVNEQFF
clone size: many
V gene: TRBV20-1
D gene: TRBD2
J gene: TRBJ2-1

CDR3 DNA: TGTGCCAGCAGCTTAAGCCGGACAGCGATGCATGAAGCTTTCTTT
CDR3 protein: CASSLSRTAMHEAFF
clone size: many
V gene: TRBV7-8
D gene: -
J gene: TRBJ1-1

CDR3 DNA: TGTGCCAGCAAAGCGGGACAGCACACAGATACGCAGTATTTT
CDR3 protein: CASKAGQHTDTQYF
clone size: -
V gene: TRBV11-1
D gene: -
J gene: TRBJ2-3

CDR3 DNA: TGTGCCAGCAGCAAAATGGGATCGGAGACCCAGTACTTC
CDR3 protein: CASSKMGSETQYF
clone size: -
V gene: TRBV7-3
D gene: -
J gene: TRBJ2-5

CDR3 DNA: TGTGCCAGCAGTTTGGTGGTGGGGGCAGATACGCAGTATTTT
CDR3 protein: CASSLVVGADTQYF
clone size: many
V gene: TRBV28
D gene: -
J gene: TRBJ2-3

CDR3 DNA: TGTGCCAGCAGCAAGTCAGGGGAAGAGACCCAGTACTTC
CDR3 protein: CASSKSGEETQYF
clone size: many
V gene: TRBV11-2
D gene: -
J gene: TRBJ2-5

CDR3 DNA: TGTGCCAGCTCACCACACCCCGACCCGGGGCAGTACTTC
CDR3 protein: CASSPHPDPGQYF
clone size: -
V gene: TRBV18
D gene: -
J gene: TRBJ2-7

CDR3 DNA: TGTGCCAGCAGTGCGACAGGGGGGGATCAGCCCCAGCATTTT
CDR3 protein: CASSATGGDQPQHF
clone size: many
V gene: TRBV12-3/TRBV12-4
D gene: TRBD1
J gene: TRBJ1-5

CDR3 DNA: TGTGCCAGCAGCCCCGGGACAGTTAACACCGGGGAGCTGTTTTTT
CDR3 protein: CASSPGTVNTGELFF
clone size: many
V gene: TRBV11-2
D gene: TRBD1
J gene: TRBJ2-2

CDR3 DNA: TGTGCCAGCAGCGTAGTTCATCTCGCTAGCGGGGGGAAGAATACGCAGTATTTT
CDR3 protein: CASSVVHLASGGKNTQYF
clone size: few
V gene: TRBV9
D gene: TRBD2
J gene: TRBJ2-3

CDR3 DNA: TGCAGTGCTAGAGGAACGGGTCACGGCCTCTCCTACGAGCAGTACTTC
CDR3 protein: CSARGTGHGLSYEQYF
clone size: many
V gene: TRBV20-1
D gene: -
J gene: TRBJ2-7

CDR3 DNA: TGTGCCAGCAGCTTACTCGGGGGCATGGGGACAGATACGCAGTATTTT
CDR3 protein: CASSLLGGMGTDTQYF
clone size: few
V gene: TRBV11-2
D gene: -
J gene: TRBJ2-3

CDR3 DNA: TGTGCCAGCATGGGGAGTAGCGGGAGCGGACCTCGACTTGACAATGAGCAGTTCTTC
CDR3 protein: CASMGSSGSGPRLDNEQFF
clone size: many
V gene: TRBV28
D gene: TRBD2
J gene: TRBJ2-1

CDR3 DNA: TGCAGTGCTAGACATTCCTATGGCTACACCTTC
CDR3 protein: CSARHSYGYTF
clone size: -
V gene: TRBV20-1
D gene: -
J gene: TRBJ1-2

CDR3 DNA: TGTGCCAGCAGCTTAGGGGTCAGGGAATGGGACACTGAAGCTTTCTTT
CDR3 protein: CASSLGVREWDTEAFF
clone size: many
V gene: TRBV7-8
D gene: -
J gene: TRBJ1-1

CDR3 DNA: TGTGCCAGCACTAAGGGACTAGCGGGCCACAATGAGCAGTTCTTC
CDR3 protein: CASTKGLAGHNEQFF
clone size: many
V gene: TRBV12-3/TRBV12-4
D gene: TRBD2
J gene: TRBJ2-1

CDR3 DNA: TGTGCCAGCAGTTACTCGGTGTACTCCGGGGGTGCAGATACGCAGTATTTT
CDR3 protein: CASSYSVYSGGADTQYF
clone size: many
V gene: TRBV6-5
D gene: -
J gene: TRBJ2-3

CDR3 DNA: TGTGCCAGCAGTGATTTTGGCCAGGTGGACACTGAAGCTTTCTTT
CDR3 protein: CASSDFGQVDTEAFF
clone size: many
V gene: TRBV6-1
D gene: -
J gene: TRBJ1-1

CDR3 DNA: TGTGCCAGCAGCTTCGGAGGGAAGGGGGACGATGGCTACACCTTC
CDR3 protein: CASSFGGKGDDGYTF
clone size: many
V gene: TRBV7-9
D gene: -
J gene: TRBJ1-2

CDR3 DNA: TGTGCCAGCTCAGCGACAGGGACTAGCACAGATACGCAGTATTTT
CDR3 protein: CASSATGTSTDTQYF
clone size: few
V gene: TRBV18
D gene: -
J gene: TRBJ2-3

CDR3 DNA: TGTGCCAGTAGTATAGAGAGCTCGGCTAATCAGCCCCAGCATTTT
CDR3 protein: CASSIESSANQPQHF
clone size: -
V gene: TRBV19
D gene: -
J gene: TRBJ1-5

CDR3 DNA: TGTGCCAGCACCCCCCTGCAGGACTCTGGAAACACCATATATTTT
CDR3 protein: CASTPLQDSGNTIYF
clone size: -
V gene: TRBV9
D gene: -
J gene: TRBJ1-3

CDR3 DNA: TGCAGCGTTGGTTTTTTGGCAATCGGACAAGAAGCTTTCTTT
CDR3 protein: CSVGFLAIGQEAFF
clone size: many
V gene: TRBV29-1
D gene: -
J gene: TRBJ1-1